The 32 T cell receptor beta chains presented below share a single source sample, sequenced in a study of T cell responses to AZD1222 COVID-19 vaccine. TCRdb's table, derived via immunoSEQ multiplex PCR, lists solely in-frame clones and lacks some. The table has fewer than 140,000 clones, 90% seen once. The sequencing used peripheral blood, collected on day 0 of AZD1222 vaccination. The receptors shown here come from an adult in good health.

The chain joins TRBV9 to TRBJ1-2; D is unresolved. Per the germline V gene, CDR1 is SGDLS and CDR2 is YYNGEE. The CDR3 length is 12 residues. Trimming pared 4 bases from V and 5 bases from J, leaving 9 bases between. In DNA, the CDR3 is TGTGCCAGCAGCTCGGACGGTTATGGCTACACCTTC. Translating gives CASSSDGYGYTF.

In the case of this clone: Compared with germline, one end of the junction differs, possibly owing to a read error. The chain couples TRBV27 to TRBJ2-1; D unresolved. Germline V lookup: CDR1 MNHEY, CDR2 SMNVEV (reference sequence). The CDR3 covers 12 residues. Here the CDR3 reads CASSLYGISMIF. CDR3 coding DNA: TGTGCCAGCAGTTTATATGGGATTAGTATGATCTTC.

The genes are TRBV6-5 and TRBJ2-7; D perhaps matches TRBD1 (6 bases). Trimming shortened V by 6 bases and J by 6 bases, and 12 bases separated the two germline ends. This CDR3 comprises 12 residues. Germline CDR1 MNHEY, CDR2 SVGAGI. The CDR3 sequence: CASRSTGSEQYF. The CDR3, as DNA: TGTGCCAGCAGGAGTACAGGGAGCGAGCAGTACTTC.

This chain uses TRBV18 with TRBJ2-7, with D tentatively TRBD2 (6 bases). There are 15 residues in the CDR3. Germline V gives CDR1 KGHSH, CDR2 LQKENI. Trimming removed 6 bases at V and 4 bases at J, with 19 bases between. The CDR3 bases are TGTGCCAGCTCCCCCGGAGGTGCGGGATTGTACGAGCAGTACTTC. It yields the protein CASSPGGAGLYEQYF.

The V call is TRBV7-9, the J call TRBJ1-1, with D uncertain. Germline CDR1 reads SEHNR; CDR2 reads FQNEAQ (reference sequence). The CDR3 consists of 15 residues. V shed 3 bases and J shed 2 bases, with 13 bases lying between them. CDR3 DNA sequence: TGTGCCAGCAGCTTTCTAAACAGCCGAAACACTGAAGCTTTCTTT. Translation: CASSFLNSRNTEAFF. Based on the CDR3 plus reference TRBV7-9 and TRBJ1-1, the full variable domain is DTGVSQNPRHKITKRGQNVTFRCDPISEHNRLYWYRQTLGQGPEFLTYFQNEAQLEKSRLLSDRFSAERPKGSFSTLEIQRTEQGDSAMYLCASSFLNSRNTEAFFGQGTRLTVV.

Only a few counts were recorded for this clone. The chain recombines TRBV5-4 with TRBJ2-2; D not certain. Germline V lookup: CDR1 SGHNT, CDR2 YYREEE (reference sequence). Trimming shortened V by 1 base and J by 3 bases, and 10 bases separated the two germline ends. CDR3 length: 15 residues. This chain's CDR3 is CASSLRNRDTGELFF. The CDR3 region has the DNA TGTGCCAGCAGCTTGAGGAATCGGGACACCGGGGAGCTGTTTTTT.

The genes are TRBV11-2 and TRBJ1-3; 7 bases match TRBD1. V dropped 7 bases and J dropped 3; count of bases not matched to a gene: 12. Germline V CDR1 and CDR2: SGHAT, FQNNGV. The CDR3 covers 16 residues. In nucleotides, the CDR3 is TGTGCCAGCACCCAGATGGGCAGGGGGAGTGGAAACACCATATATTTT. It yields the protein CASTQMGRGSGNTIYF.

The V gene is TRBV6-5, the J gene TRBJ2-3, with D hard to call. Germline CDR1 reads MNHEY; CDR2 reads SVGAGI. This CDR3 has 11 amino acids. V dropped 9 bases and J dropped 8 bases, with 12 bases sitting between them. CDR3 DNA sequence: TGTGCCAGTACTAACTCGGCTACGCAGTATTTT. It translates to CASTNSATQYF.

V usage is TRBV27 and J usage is TRBJ1-5; no reliable D call. V was cut by 7 bases and J by 5 bases, with 12 bases left in between. This CDR3 region has 13 residues. Germline V gene lookup returns CDR1 MNHEY and CDR2 SMNVEV (reference sequence). CDR3 region: CASIEPGHQPQHF. The CDR3 nucleotides read TGTGCCAGCATCGAACCAGGTCATCAGCCCCAGCATTTT.

The genes are TRBV5-1 and TRBJ2-1; 9 positions match TRBD2. V trimming: 0 bases; J trimming: 0 bases; junction bases outside the gene matches: 4. The CDR3 length is 17 residues. Germline values: CDR1 SGHRS, CDR2 YFSETQ. The CDR3, as DNA: TGCGCCAGCAGCTTGGGGGTGACTAGCGGCTCCTACAATGAGCAGTTCTTC. Protein product: CASSLGVTSGSYNEQFF.

This rearrangement joins TRBV2 to TRBJ1-2; D gene unclear. The length of the CDR3 is 12 residues. V was cut by 4 bases and J by 8 bases, with 11 bases left in between. In germline, CDR1 is SNHLY, CDR2 FYNNEI. CDR3 in DNA: TGTGCCAGCAGTGCGGGCATTGGAGGCTACACCTTC. This encodes CASSAGIGGYTF.

The V gene is TRBV20-1, the J gene TRBJ1-6, with a weak D call TRBD1 (6 bases). Trimming stripped 3 bases from V and 7 bases from J, with 19 bases between. Germline V gene data show CDR1 as DFQATT and CDR2 as SNEGSKA (reference sequence). The CDR3 consists of 16 residues. DNA of the CDR3: TGCAGTGCTAGTAATCGCAGGGGAAGGGAAAATTCACCCCTCCACTTT. It translates to CSASNRRGRENSPLHF.

This CDR3 reads CASSWTSGSSYNEQFF. In DNA, the CDR3 is TGTGCCAGCAGTTGGACTAGCGGGAGCTCCTACAATGAGCAGTTCTTC. The J gene is TRBJ2-1, the V gene TRBV21-1; the table's D gene call, TRBD2, was not cross checked with the DNA. TRBV21-1 constitutes a pseudogene. The CDR3 runs 16 residues.

This clone appeared a single time. The J gene is TRBJ2-7, the V gene TRBV14; D is ambiguous. Germline CDR1 and CDR2: SGHDN and FVKESK. V was clipped by 4 bases and J by 4 bases, with 14 bases between them. CDR3 length: 14 residues. The CDR3 reads CASSRIQSAYEQYF. Written as DNA, the CDR3 is TGTGCCAGCAGCCGAATCCAGAGTGCGTACGAGCAGTACTTC.

This clone was recorded only once. The J gene is TRBJ1-1, the V gene TRBV6-5, with 7 positions matching TRBD1. V lost 2 bases and J lost 11; bases outside the gene matches: 5. CDR3 length: 12 amino acids. The germline V gene encodes CDR1 MNHEY and CDR2 SVGAGI. CDR3 sequence (DNA): TGTGCCAGCAGTTACAGGGGGCTTTCGGCTTTCTTT. Protein: CASSYRGLSAFF.

The chain joins TRBV7-2 to TRBJ1-2; TRBD1 might be the D (6 bases). V was trimmed by 4 bases and J by 6 bases, leaving 12 bases between them. CDR1 is SGHTA and CDR2 is FQGNSA in the germline V gene. The CDR3 contains 13 residues. The CDR3 reads CASSYRGGNGYTF. CDR3 nucleotide sequence: TGTGCCAGCAGCTACCGAGGGGGAAATGGCTACACCTTC.

The V gene is TRBV6-5, the J gene TRBJ1-2; no definite D call. This CDR3 region has 13 residues. The germline V and J ends were trimmed by 8 bases and 4 bases, with 14 bases remaining between them. Germline CDR1 MNHEY, CDR2 SVGAGI. CDR3 in amino acids: CASLRPGAYGYTF. CDR3 sequence (DNA): TGTGCCAGCCTTAGGCCGGGAGCCTATGGCTACACCTTC.

The chain joins TRBV18 to TRBJ2-1; D is possibly TRBD1 (5 bases). The CDR3 consists of 16 residues. V gave up 0 bases and J gave up 7 bases, with 16 bases separating them. Germline values: CDR1 KGHSH, CDR2 LQKENI. CDR3 loop: CASSPPLQGFGNEQFF. CDR3 sequence (DNA): TGTGCCAGCTCACCACCGTTGCAGGGATTTGGGAATGAGCAGTTCTTC.

The chain uses TRBV28 and TRBJ1-2, with a possible D match to TRBD1 (6 bases). The CDR3 totals 15 residues. The germline V gene has CDR1 MDHEN and CDR2 SYDVKM. With 6 bases removed from V and 4 bases from J, the gap between germline ends came to 18 bases. The CDR3 loop reads CASSPDSRRFYGYTF. The DNA for the CDR3 is TGTGCCAGCAGCCCGGACAGCCGAAGATTCTATGGCTACACCTTC.

V usage is TRBV9 and J usage is TRBJ1-5; unclear D gene. Germline V CDR1 and CDR2: SGDLS, YYNGEE. The V and J ends lost 4 bases and 7 bases respectively, with 21 bases between them. CDR3 length: 16 residues. DNA for the CDR3: TGTGCCAGCAGCCCTAACACCGACGGTGCCGGCCAGCCCCAGCATTTT. It codes for CASSPNTDGAGQPQHF.

The V gene is TRBV6-5, the J gene TRBJ2-2; D possibly corresponds to TRBD1 (6 bases). This CDR3 is built from 13 residues. V lost 6 bases to trimming and J lost 8 bases, with 13 bases between them. CDR1 is MNHEY and CDR2 is SVGAGI in the germline V gene. In DNA form, the CDR3 reads TGTGCCAGCAGAACGGACAGAAAGGGGGAGCTGTTTTTT. Translating it yields CASRTDRKGELFF.

The chain recombines TRBV30 with TRBJ2-7; no definite D call. The ends were cut back, 0 bases at V and 6 bases at J, with 12 bases in the middle. The germline V gene encodes CDR1 GTSNPN and CDR2 SVGIG (reference sequence). CDR3 length: 13 amino acids. The CDR3 sequence: CAWSVQAVGEQYF. CDR3 bases: TGTGCCTGGAGTGTTCAGGCTGTCGGCGAGCAGTACTTC.

The chain employs TRBV11-2 and TRBJ1-2, with D possibly matching TRBD1 (5 bases). With 0 bases removed from V and 4 bases from J, the gap between germline ends came to 12 bases. Per the germline V gene, CDR1 is SGHAT and CDR2 is FQNNGV. The CDR3 is made up of 15 amino acids. CDR3 amino acids: CASSLEPTVSYGYTF. Here the CDR3 DNA reads TGTGCCAGCAGCTTAGAGCCGACAGTATCCTATGGCTACACCTTC.

The V and J genes are TRBV7-9 and TRBJ1-5, with TRBD1 identical over 10 bases. Per the germline V gene, CDR1 is SEHNR and CDR2 is FQNEAQ (reference sequence). This CDR3 spans 14 amino acids. Germline trimming cut 5 bases from V and 5 bases from J; bases unmatched to any gene: 3. CDR3 amino acids: CASSPGTGDQPQHF. The CDR3 bases are TGTGCCAGCAGCCCCGGGACAGGGGATCAGCCCCAGCATTTT.

The chain couples TRBV2 to TRBJ2-1; TRBD2 aligns across 11 bases. The J segment lost 10 bases and the V segment lost 0 bases, leaving 5 bases of the junction unmatched. The CDR3 spans 15 residues. Germline values: CDR1 SNHLY, CDR2 FYNNEI. Here the CDR3 reads CASSEALSSGREQFF. The CDR3 DNA reads as TGTGCCAGCAGTGAAGCGCTCTCTAGCGGGAGGGAGCAGTTCTTC.

CDR3 DNA sequence: TGCAGCGTGGTGACAGGGGGGAATCAGGGGCCCCAGCATTTT. Its protein product is CSVVTGGNQGPQHF. The J gene is TRBJ1-5, the V gene TRBV29-1, with 9 nucleotides matching TRBD1. This CDR3 has 14 amino acids. Germline loops: CDR1 SQVTM, CDR2 ANQGSEA. The V gene end was trimmed by 6 bases and the J gene end by 9 bases; junction bases not matched to a gene: 12.

The chain recombines TRBV5-4 with TRBJ2-7, with 8 bases identical to TRBD2. With 4 bases clipped from V and 3 bases from J, the junction kept 9 bases outside the gene matches. The CDR3 has 15 residues. CDR1 is SGHNT, CDR2 YYREEE, per germline (reference sequence). CDR3 in amino acids: CASSKSGGLNYEQYF. CDR3 nucleotide sequence: TGTGCCAGCAGCAAGAGCGGGGGATTAAACTACGAGCAGTACTTC.

J is TRBJ2-1 and V is TRBV6-2 or TRBV6-3; tentatively, D is TRBD1 (5 bases). The CDR3 length is 15 residues. V dropped 6 bases and J dropped 5 bases, with 17 bases sitting between them. Germline V gene lookup returns CDR1 MNHEY and CDR2 SVGEGT. In DNA form, the CDR3 reads TGTGCCAGCAGCCCCGCTGGGGCCAAAAACAATGAGCAGTTCTTC. As protein: CASSPAGAKNNEQFF.

Details on this clone: The junction shows a germline mismatch at one end, possibly a read error. The rearrangement joins TRBV20-1 to TRBJ2-7; TRBD1 matches at 7 bases. Germline values: CDR1 DFQATT, CDR2 SNEGSKA (reference sequence). The CDR3 totals 11 residues. The CDR3 loop reads CSARIQGQGDF. The CDR3 coding sequence is TGCAGTGCTAGGATACAAGGGCAGGGGGACTTC.

This clone was seen a handful of times. A junction boundary mismatches the germline segment, possibly from a read error. This chain uses TRBV19 with TRBJ2-7; the D is unclear. This CDR3 comprises 14 residues. Germline assignment: CDR1 LNHDA and CDR2 SQIVND (reference sequence). The CDR3 bases are TGTGCCAGTAGTAAGAAGCTGAGCTCCTTCGAGCAGTACTTC. It translates to CASSKKLSSFEQYF.

The chain employs TRBV5-4 and TRBJ2-1; tentatively, D is TRBD2 (6 bases). The ends were cut back, 4 bases at V and 0 bases at J, with 20 bases in the middle. CDR1 is SGHNT and CDR2 is YYREEE in the germline V gene (reference sequence). This CDR3 has 18 residues. In nucleotides, the CDR3 is TGTGCCAGCAGCGCGGGACTGCGCGACCCCAGCTCCTACAATGAGCAGTTCTTC. Encoded protein: CASSAGLRDPSSYNEQFF.

Comments on this clone: This specimen includes other DNA sequences encoding the same CDR3. The rearrangement joins TRBV7-9 to TRBJ2-7; D uncertain. With 3 bases removed from V and 2 bases from J, the gap between germline ends came to 5 bases. CDR3 size: 12 residues. From germline, CDR1 is SEHNR and CDR2 FQNEAQ (reference sequence). CDR3 protein: CASSLTTYEQYF. DNA of the CDR3: TGTGCCAGCAGCTTGACCACCTACGAGCAGTACTTC.